The 2 T cell receptor beta chains below come from one sample, sequenced in a study of blood T cell repertoires in COVID-19. Assay used: immunoSEQ multiplex PCR; TCRdb lists only in-frame clones, some missing. The repertoire includes 230,000 or so clones, around 90% of them detected once, and around 2.3% sits in the top ten. The sample comprised peripheral blood. Source of these receptors: a woman aged 55-70 years with COVID-19, enrolled during active disease.

The gene calls are TRBV9 and TRBJ1-2; unclear D gene. V lost 4 bases to trimming and J lost 5 bases, with 15 bases between them. Germline V lookup: CDR1 SGDLS, CDR2 YYNGEE. The CDR3 spans 14 residues. The CDR3 DNA follows: TGTGCCAGCAGCCCTGCTTCGGTTGAGTATGGCTACACCTTC. Translation gives CASSPASVEYGYTF. The full variable domain, in which reference TRBV9 and TRBJ1-2 provide the parts outside the CDR3, is DSGVTQTPKHLITATGQRVTLRCSPRSGDLSVYWYQQSLDQGLQFLIQYYNGEERAKGNILERFSAQQFPDLHSELNLSSLELGDSALYFCASSPASVEYGYTFGSGTRLTVV.

The chain couples TRBV5-4 to TRBJ1-1; D might be TRBD1 (5 bases). CDR1 is SGHNT and CDR2 is YYREEE in the germline V gene (reference sequence). This CDR3 has 14 amino acids. V lost 0 bases and J lost 4, with 10 bases in between. The CDR3 loop is CASSLARGGTEAFF. CDR3 DNA sequence: TGTGCCAGCAGCTTGGCAAGGGGTGGCACTGAAGCTTTCTTT. The entire variable domain, with the rest obtained from reference TRBV5-4 and TRBJ1-1, is as follows: ETGVTQSPTHLIKTRGQQVTLRCSSQSGHNTVSWYQQALGQGPQFIFQYYREEENGRGNFPPRFSGLQFPNYSSELNVNALELDDSALYLCASSLARGGTEAFFGQGTRLTVV.